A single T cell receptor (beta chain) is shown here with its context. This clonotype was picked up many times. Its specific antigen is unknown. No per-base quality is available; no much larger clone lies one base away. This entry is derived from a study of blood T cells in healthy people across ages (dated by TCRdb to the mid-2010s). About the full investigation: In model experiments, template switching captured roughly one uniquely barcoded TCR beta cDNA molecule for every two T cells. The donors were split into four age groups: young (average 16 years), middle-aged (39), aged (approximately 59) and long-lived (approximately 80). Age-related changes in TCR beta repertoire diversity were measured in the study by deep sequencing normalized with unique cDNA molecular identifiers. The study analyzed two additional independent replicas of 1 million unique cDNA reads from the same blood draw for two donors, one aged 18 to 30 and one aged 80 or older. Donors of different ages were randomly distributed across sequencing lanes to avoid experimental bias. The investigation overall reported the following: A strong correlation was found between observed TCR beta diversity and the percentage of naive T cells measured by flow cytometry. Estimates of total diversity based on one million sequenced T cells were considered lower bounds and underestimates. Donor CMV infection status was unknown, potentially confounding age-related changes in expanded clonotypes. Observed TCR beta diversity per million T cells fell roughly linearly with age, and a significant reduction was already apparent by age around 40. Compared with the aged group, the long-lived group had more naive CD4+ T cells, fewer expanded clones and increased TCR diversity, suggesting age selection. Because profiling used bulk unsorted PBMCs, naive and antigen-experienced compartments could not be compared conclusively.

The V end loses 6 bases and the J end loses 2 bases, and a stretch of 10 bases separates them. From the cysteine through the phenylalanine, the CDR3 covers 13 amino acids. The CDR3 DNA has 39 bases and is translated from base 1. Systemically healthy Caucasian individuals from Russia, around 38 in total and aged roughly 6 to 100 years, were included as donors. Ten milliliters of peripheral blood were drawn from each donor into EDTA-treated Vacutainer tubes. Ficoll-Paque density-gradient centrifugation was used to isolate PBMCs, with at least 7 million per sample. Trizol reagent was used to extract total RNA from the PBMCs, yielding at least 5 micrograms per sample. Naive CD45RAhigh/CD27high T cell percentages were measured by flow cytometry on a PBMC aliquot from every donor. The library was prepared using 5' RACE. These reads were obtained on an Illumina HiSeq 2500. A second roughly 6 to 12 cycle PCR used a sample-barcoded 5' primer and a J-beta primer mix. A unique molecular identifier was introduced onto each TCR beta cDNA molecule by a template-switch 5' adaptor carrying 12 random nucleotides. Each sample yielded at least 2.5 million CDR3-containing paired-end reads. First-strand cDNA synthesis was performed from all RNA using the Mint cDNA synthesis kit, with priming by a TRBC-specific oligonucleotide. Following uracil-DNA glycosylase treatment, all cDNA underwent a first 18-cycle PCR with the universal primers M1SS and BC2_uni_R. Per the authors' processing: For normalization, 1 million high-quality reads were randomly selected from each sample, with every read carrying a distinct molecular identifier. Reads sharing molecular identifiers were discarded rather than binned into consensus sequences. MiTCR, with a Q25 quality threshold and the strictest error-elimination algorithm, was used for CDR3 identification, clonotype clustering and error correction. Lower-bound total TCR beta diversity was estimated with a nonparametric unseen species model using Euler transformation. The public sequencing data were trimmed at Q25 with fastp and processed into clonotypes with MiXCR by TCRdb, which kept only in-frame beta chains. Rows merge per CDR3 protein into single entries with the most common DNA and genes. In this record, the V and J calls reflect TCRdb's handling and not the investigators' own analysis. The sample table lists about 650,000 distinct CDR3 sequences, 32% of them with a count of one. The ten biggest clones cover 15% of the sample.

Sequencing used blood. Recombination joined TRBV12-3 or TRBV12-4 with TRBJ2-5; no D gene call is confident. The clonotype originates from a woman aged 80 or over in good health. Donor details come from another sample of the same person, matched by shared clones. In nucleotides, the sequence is TGTGCCAGCAGGCCAGGAGTACAAGAGACCCAGTACTTC. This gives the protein CASRPGVQETQYF.